This T cell receptor beta chain stems from a study of human T cells and chemical hapten exposure (dated by TCRdb to 2020 to 2022). Describing the broader study: Libraries were pooled for sequencing, and per-sample TCR yields varied mainly because of small differences in library volumes within the pool. Both TCR alpha and TCR beta chains were sequenced from each blood RNA sample. Peripheral blood TCR repertoire changes were tracked in vivo in alopecia patients during primary and secondary sensitization to the hapten diphenylcyclopropenone (DPC).

Library construction relied on 5' RACE. Sequencing took place on an Illumina MiSeq. During library preparation, unique molecular identifiers were attached to individual cDNA molecules so that TCRs could be counted quantitatively and reproducibly. The published analysis was carried out like this. Samples had a median of roughly 99,000 TCRs, with a range from roughly 20,000 to 690,600. The Decombinator software suite was used to annotate V, J and CDR3 in the TCR reads. To make PS versus PT1 abundance plots, every sample was subsampled to the same number of TCRs (28,000). Expanded TCRs were defined as absent before sensitization and observed at least eight times at the 2-week time point. TCRdb reprocessed the public reads (quality trimming at Q25 with fastp, clone calling with MiXCR) and kept in-frame beta chains. Entries that share a CDR3 protein sequence are merged under the most common genes and DNA. None of the V and J calls come from the authors' own analysis; TCRdb made them. This sample has over 70,000 distinct CDR3 sequences in its table, and about 16% of those were observed once. The top ten clones comprise over 6.5% of the sample.

The research as a whole found: After repeated subsampling, the strength of the expansion versus patch-test correlation and the threshold at which it became significant changed. No change with DPC sensitization was found in the number of TCRs above 1 in 1000 frequency, and no evidence of global repertoire structure alterations was found.

Total RNA was isolated from unfractionated whole blood collected in Tempus Blood RNA tubes. As TCR sequencing controls, 4 or 5 healthy volunteers were used, with blood taken at day 0, 2 weeks and 6 weeks. A word on this clonotype: Its specific antigen is unknown. Base-call qualities are not available, and no considerably larger clone is one nucleotide away.

A distance of 14 bases separates the germline ends of V and J, which lose 0 bases and 6 bases respectively. The germline V gene provides CDR1 LGHNA and CDR2 YSLEER. The CDR3, from cysteine to phenylalanine, totals 15 residues. Only CDR3 DNA is held: 45 bases, read in frame from base 1. In this chain, TRBV4-3 is recombined with TRBJ1-2, with TRBD1 as a weak D call on 5 bases. The source of this sequence is a female donor in good health. The CDR3 is CASSQDGTGLHGYTF. The DNA is as follows: TGCGCCAGCAGCCAAGACGGGACGGGATTGCATGGCTACACCTTC.